One sample yielded the 5 T cell receptor beta chains listed below, sequenced in a study of blood T cells in healthy people across ages. A second PCR of about 7 to 12 cycles used a sample-barcoded 5' primer and a J-beta primer mix. One entry per CDR3 protein, called by TCRdb with MiXCR from the 5' RACE reads. Found here are roughly 700,000 distinct CDR3 sequences, around 48% of them singletons; the top ten hold roughly 30%. The sequenced material came from blood. These receptors came from a woman aged 60-70 years in good health.

V and J are TRBV7-9 and TRBJ2-5, with 9 bases that match TRBD2. The CDR3 length is 14 residues. Germline V gene sequence: CDR1 SEHNR, CDR2 FQNEAQ (reference sequence). Germline trimming cut 5 bases from V and 5 bases from J; bases unmatched to any gene: 6. CDR3 loop: CASSHSGSWETQYF. DNA for the CDR3: TGTGCCAGCAGCCATAGCGGGAGTTGGGAGACCCAGTACTTC.

Ten or more counts support this clonotype. This chain joins TRBV29-1 and TRBJ2-3; no clear D. The CDR3 has 11 amino acids. From germline, CDR1 is SQVTM and CDR2 ANQGSEA. Trimming left V 8 bases short and J 4 bases short, with 10 bases between. CDR3 loop: CSPYVADTQYF. The DNA of the CDR3 is TGCAGCCCCTATGTGGCAGATACGCAGTATTTT.

This clonotype was detected a few times. This chain links TRBV20-1 with TRBJ2-5; 11 bases line up with TRBD2. V lost 6 bases, J lost 11 bases, and 14 bases stayed unmatched. Per the germline V gene, CDR1 is DFQATT and CDR2 is SNEGSKA (reference sequence). The CDR3 extends over 14 amino acids. CDR3 coding DNA: TGCAGTGCCGAAACGGGACTAGCGGCCGAGGGGCAGTACTTC. It is translated as CSAETGLAAEGQYF.

The count of this clonotype is one. The V call is TRBV6-2 or TRBV6-3, the J call TRBJ2-7, with 9 positions matching TRBD1. The CDR3 totals 16 residues. Trimming took 4 bases from V and 0 from J; bases not matched to a gene: 7. From germline, CDR1 is MNHEY and CDR2 SVGEGT. The CDR3 coding sequence is TGTGCCAGCAGTTTAGAGGACAGGGGCATCTCCTACGAGCAGTACTTC. Translation gives CASSLEDRGISYEQYF.

This clonotype has a handful of counts. The chain is built from TRBV3-1 and TRBJ1-2, with 12 bases identical to TRBD1. V gave up 2 bases and J gave up 5 bases; unmatched junction bases: 9. The CDR3 sequence is 17 residues long. Germline CDR1 reads LGHDT; CDR2 reads YNNKEL (reference sequence). The CDR3 region is CASSQRPGQGAAYGYTF. The CDR3 nucleotides read TGTGCCAGCAGCCAAAGACCGGGACAGGGGGCAGCTTATGGCTACACCTTC.